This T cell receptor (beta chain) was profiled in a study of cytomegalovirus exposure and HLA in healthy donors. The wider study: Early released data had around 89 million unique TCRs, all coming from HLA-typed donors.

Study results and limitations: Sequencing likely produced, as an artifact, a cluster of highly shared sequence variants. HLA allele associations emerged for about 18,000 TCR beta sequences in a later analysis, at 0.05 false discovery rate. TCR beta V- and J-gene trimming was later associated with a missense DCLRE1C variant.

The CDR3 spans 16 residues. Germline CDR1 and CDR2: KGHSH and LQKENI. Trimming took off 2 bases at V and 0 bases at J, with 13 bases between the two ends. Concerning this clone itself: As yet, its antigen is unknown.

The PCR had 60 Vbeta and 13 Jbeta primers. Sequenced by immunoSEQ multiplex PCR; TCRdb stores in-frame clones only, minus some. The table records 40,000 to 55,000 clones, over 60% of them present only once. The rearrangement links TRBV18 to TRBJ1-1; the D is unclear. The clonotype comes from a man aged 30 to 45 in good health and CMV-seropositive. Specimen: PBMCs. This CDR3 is CASSPGRSPMNTEAFF. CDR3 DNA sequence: TGTGCCAGCTCACCAGGTAGGAGCCCCATGAACACTGAAGCTTTCTTT.